The 29 T cell receptor beta chains reported below all come from one sample, sequenced in a study of T-cell memory formation after mild COVID-19 (dated by TCRdb to the early 2020s). Library prep was done by 5' RACE. TCRdb lists the instrument as Illumina NovaSeq 6000. TCRdb reworked the public reads: Q25 trimming with fastp, MiXCR clone assembly, productive beta chains retained. Rows are unified per CDR3 protein, each entry keeping the most common DNA and genes. The sample profile shows approximately 300,000 distinct CDR3 sequences; roughly 19% of them were found once. The ten top clones hold 20% to 25% of the sample. Sequencing input: PBMCs or a T cell subset sorted from them (not recorded which). Receptors were obtained from a man aged 18 to 30 who had mild COVID-19 (a few samples of this study predate the infection). The sample titles of this study are shuffled in the database, so cell type and time point are left out; the donor was told from shared clones.

At least ten counts were recorded for this clonotype. The junction differs from germline at one of its ends, possibly a read error. This rearrangement joins TRBV7-7 to TRBJ2-5, with D uncertain. The CDR3 extends over 13 amino acids. Germline CDR1 SSHAT, CDR2 FNYEAQ (reference sequence). Here the CDR3 reads CASSPTGEETQYF. DNA of the CDR3: TGTGCTAGCAGCCCCACTGGCGAAGAGACCCAGTACTTC. The complete variable domain, with remaining parts taken from reference TRBV7-7 and TRBJ2-5, reads GAGVSQSPRYKVTKRGQDVTLRCDPISSHATLYWYQQALGQGPEFLTYFNYEAQPDKSGLPSDRFSAERPEGSISTLTIQRTEQRDSAMYRCASSPTGEETQYFGPGTRLLVL.

The V call is TRBV9, the J call TRBJ1-1; D ambiguous. The CDR3 runs 14 residues. The germline V gene encodes CDR1 SGDLS and CDR2 YYNGEE. The V and J ends lost 1 base and 3 bases respectively, with 10 bases between them. The CDR3 is CASSVSLGYTEAFF. CDR3 nucleotide sequence: TGTGCCAGCAGCGTATCTCTGGGATACACTGAAGCTTTCTTT.

The V call is TRBV7-6, the J call TRBJ1-1, with 7 bases lining up with TRBD1. The CDR3 runs to 12 residues. J was trimmed by 8 bases and V by 6 bases; bases with no gene match: 6. The germline gives CDR1 SGHVS, CDR2 FNYEAQ. The CDR3 DNA reads as TGTGCCAGCAGACGTTTACAGGGGGAAGCTTTCTTT. It encodes CASRRLQGEAFF.

This clonotype was counted only a few times. The V gene is TRBV29-1, the J gene TRBJ1-2; tentatively, D is TRBD1 (5 bases). The CDR3 spans 14 residues. The germline V gene has CDR1 SQVTM and CDR2 ANQGSEA. V lost 6 bases and J 4 bases, leaving 18 bases between the germline ends. CDR3 sequence reads: CSVLDTTASYGYTF. CDR3 sequence (DNA): TGCAGCGTACTGGATACGACAGCGAGCTATGGCTACACCTTC. The full variable domain, its missing parts supplied by reference TRBV29-1 and TRBJ1-2, is SAVISQKPSRDICQRGTSLTIQCQVDSQVTMMFWYRQQPGQSLTLIATANQGSEATYESGFVIDKFPISRPNLTFSTLTVSNMSPEDSSIYLCSVLDTTASYGYTFGSGTRLTVV.

This clonotype was observed a handful of times. This chain joins TRBV4-1 and TRBJ2-1; perhaps D is TRBD1 or TRBD2 (6 bases each). From germline, CDR1 is MGHRA and CDR2 YSYEKL. The germline V and J ends were trimmed by 3 bases and 7 bases, with 19 bases remaining between them. The CDR3 loop spans 16 amino acids. The CDR3 coding sequence is TGCGCCAGCAGCCAGTGGACGGGGGCCGCCGTGAATGAGCAGTTCTTC. Translated, it gives CASSQWTGAAVNEQFF.

This chain connects TRBV5-6 to TRBJ1-1; possible D gene TRBD1, 5 bases. CDR3 size: 13 residues. Per germline, CDR1 SGHDT and CDR2 YYEEEE. The V end was cut by 4 bases, the J end by 6 bases, with 13 bases between. DNA for the CDR3: TGTGCCAGCAGCCGAAGGTCGGGGGCTGAAGCTTTCTTT. Protein product: CASSRRSGAEAFF.

The CDR3 sequence is CASSPTVPGQGPGNTIYF. The CDR3 DNA sequence: TGTGCCAGCAGCCCCACCGTCCCGGGACAGGGACCTGGAAACACCATATATTTT. This chain joins TRBV9 and TRBJ1-3; TRBD1 agrees at 9 bases. From germline, CDR1 is SGDLS and CDR2 YYNGEE. The CDR3 totals 18 residues. V lost 4 bases and J lost 2; bases outside the gene matches: 13.

The chain carries TRBV4-1 and TRBJ2-5; D is unclear. Trimming cost V 1 base and J 2 bases, with 8 bases left between them. The germline CDR1 and CDR2 sequences are MGHRA and YSYEKL. This CDR3 spans 14 amino acids. The CDR3 is CASSQVGPQETQYF. CDR3 bases: TGCGCCAGCAGCCAAGTAGGTCCACAAGAGACCCAGTACTTC.

This clonotype has more than one count but fewer than ten. V gene TRBV6-6 combines with J gene TRBJ2-3; D uncertain. Deletions cut 2 bases from V and 1 base from J, with 13 bases between. Germline assignment: CDR1 MNHNY and CDR2 SVGAGI (reference sequence). The CDR3 sequence is 16 residues long. The CDR3 DNA sequence: TGTGCCAGCAGTTACCGCACGACCCGGGGCACAGATACGCAGTATTTT. It yields the protein CASSYRTTRGTDTQYF.

The gene calls are TRBV5-1 and TRBJ2-1, with TRBD2 matching 14 bases. The junction had 3 bases not matched to a gene; V was cut back by 4 bases and J by 3 bases. The germline CDR1 and CDR2 sequences are SGHRS and YFSETQ. The CDR3 runs 16 residues. The CDR3 sequence is CASSRGLAGDYNEQFF. Here the CDR3 DNA reads TGCGCCAGCAGCCGGGGACTAGCGGGAGACTACAATGAGCAGTTCTTC.

There are a few counts of this clonotype. J is TRBJ2-4 and V is TRBV7-2; D might be TRBD2 (6 bases). V lost 2 bases and J lost 1, with 24 bases in between. Germline loops: CDR1 SGHTA, CDR2 FQGNSA. This CDR3 is built from 20 residues. CDR3 nucleotides: TGTGCCAGCAGCTTATTGGAATCCCCGGCGGGGCCGGGGGCCAAAAACATTCAGTACTTC. Translation: CASSLLESPAGPGAKNIQYF.

This clonotype was counted many times. The chain carries TRBV7-2 and TRBJ2-3; 7 nucleotides align to TRBD2. The CDR3 is 15 amino acids. Germline assignment: CDR1 SGHTA and CDR2 FQGNSA. J was trimmed by 8 bases and V by 3 bases; bases with no gene match: 11. The CDR3 DNA follows: TGTGCCAGCAGCTTTTTGAGCGGGGCGGAGGGTACGCAGTATTTT. Translating it yields CASSFLSGAEGTQYF.

This clonotype has a handful of counts. The genes are TRBV7-2 and TRBJ1-6; the D gene is possibly TRBD1 (5 bases). The ends were cut back, 5 bases at V and 6 bases at J, with 14 bases in the middle. In germline, CDR1 is SGHTA, CDR2 FQGNSA. The CDR3 loop spans 15 amino acids. CDR3 region: CASSLRGVGNSPLHF. The CDR3 DNA sequence: TGTGCCAGCAGCCTACGGGGGGTGGGTAATTCACCCCTCCACTTT. Using reference TRBV7-2 and TRBJ1-6 for the parts outside the CDR3, the full variable domain is GAGVSQSPSNKVTEKGKDVELRCDPISGHTALYWYRQSLGQGLEFLIYFQGNSAPDKSGLPSDRFSAERTGGSVSTLTIQRTQQEDSAVYLCASSLRGVGNSPLHFGNGTRLTVT.

The chain is built from TRBV18 and TRBJ1-3; D gene ambiguous. The CDR3 sequence is 13 residues long. V lost 4 bases and J 2 bases, leaving 6 bases between the germline ends. Germline V lookup: CDR1 KGHSH, CDR2 LQKENI. CDR3 loop: CASSREAGNTIYF. The CDR3 coding sequence is TGTGCCAGCTCACGGGAGGCTGGAAACACCATATATTTT.

The V gene is TRBV29-1, the J gene TRBJ2-5; D perhaps matches TRBD1 (6 bases). This CDR3 region has 15 residues. V lost 8 bases and J 5 bases, leaving 24 bases between the germline ends. Germline assignment: CDR1 SQVTM and CDR2 ANQGSEA. The CDR3 DNA sequence: TGCAGCTCTTCGGCCGGGACACGGCTTGAGGAGACCCAGTACTTC. Encoded protein: CSSSAGTRLEETQYF.

The chain couples TRBV20-1 to TRBJ1-4, with D perhaps matching TRBD1 (6 bases). The CDR3 has 13 amino acids. Germline V CDR1 and CDR2: DFQATT, SNEGSKA (reference sequence). V gave up 5 bases and J gave up 4 bases, with 11 bases separating them. CDR3 region: CSAGDNDNEKLFF. CDR3 sequence (DNA): TGCAGTGCTGGGGACAACGATAATGAAAAACTGTTTTTT.

This clonotype appeared a few times. The gene calls are TRBV9 and TRBJ2-1; 8 bases match TRBD2. Germline lookup yields CDR1 SGDLS and CDR2 YYNGEE. There are 12 residues in the CDR3. V was pared by 3 bases and J by 9 bases, with 2 bases of the junction left unmatched. The CDR3 DNA follows: TGTGCCAGCAGCGGTAGCGGGGCTGAGCAGTTCTTC. Translation: CASSGSGAEQFF.

V usage is TRBV5-4 and J usage is TRBJ2-7; D gene unclear. Per the germline V gene, CDR1 is SGHNT and CDR2 is YYREEE (reference sequence). The CDR3 extends over 14 amino acids. Trimming removed 3 bases at V and 3 bases at J, with 13 bases between. DNA for the CDR3: TGTGCCAGCAGCTCGACTCTGGGTCTCTACGAGCAGTACTTC. Translation: CASSSTLGLYEQYF.

The chain's CDR3 is CASSPQMSGMNEQFF. For the CDR3, the DNA is TGTGCCAGCAGCCCCCAGATGTCCGGGATGAATGAGCAGTTCTTC. The chain combines TRBV7-2 with TRBJ2-1, with D possibly TRBD2 on 5 matching bases. Trimming took 5 bases from V and 7 from J, leaving 18 bases between them. This CDR3 is built from 15 residues. CDR1 SGHTA and CDR2 FQGNSA come from the germline V gene.

The gene calls are TRBV19 and TRBJ1-5, with 7 bases lining up with TRBD1. The CDR3 length is 14 residues. The germline V gene encodes CDR1 LNHDA and CDR2 SQIVND (reference sequence). V dropped 5 bases and J dropped 5; count of bases not matched to a gene: 6. In DNA, the CDR3 is TGTGCCAGTAGTTTACAGGGGATCGATCAGCCCCAGCATTTT. Protein product: CASSLQGIDQPQHF.

The table lists this clonotype with a few counts. The chain employs TRBV5-1 and TRBJ2-1; D not certain. The CDR3 runs 14 residues. The V gene's germline CDR1 is SGHRS and CDR2 YFSETQ. V was clipped by 0 bases and J by 4 bases, with 8 bases between them. The CDR3 DNA is TGCGCCAGCAGCTTGGCCGGGTTGTACAATGAGCAGTTCTTC. Amino acid sequence: CASSLAGLYNEQFF. The whole variable domain, filled in from reference TRBV5-1 and TRBJ2-1, reads KAGVTQTPRYLIKTRGQQVTLSCSPISGHRSVSWYQQTPGQGLQFLFEYFSETQRNKGNFPGRFSGRQFSNSRSEMNVSTLELGDSALYLCASSLAGLYNEQFFGPGTRLTVL.

This clonotype has just a few counts. The chain couples TRBV20-1 to TRBJ1-4, with D hard to call. Germline V CDR1 and CDR2: DFQATT, SNEGSKA (reference sequence). V was shortened by 0 bases and J by 9 bases, with 11 bases between the two germline ends. The CDR3 runs to 13 residues. For the CDR3, the DNA is TGCAGTGCTAGAGACCCCACCGGGCAAAAACTGTTTTTT. Its protein is CSARDPTGQKLFF.

This sequence joins TRBV7-8 and TRBJ1-5; possibly TRBD1 for D (6 bases). V shed 5 bases and J shed 8 bases, with 16 bases lying between them. CDR3 length equals 14 residues. Per germline, CDR1 SGHVS and CDR2 FQNEAQ. CDR3 amino acids: CASSHSGVAKPQHF. Here the CDR3 DNA reads TGTGCCAGCAGCCACTCAGGGGTTGCAAAGCCCCAGCATTTT.

The chain couples TRBV20-1 to TRBJ1-2; D unclear. This CDR3 comprises 13 residues. Germline V gene data show CDR1 as DFQATT and CDR2 as SNEGSKA (reference sequence). With 2 bases removed from V and 2 bases from J, the gap between germline ends came to 9 bases. CDR3 residues: CSARYLTNYGYTF. Written as DNA, the CDR3 is TGCAGTGCTAGATACCTAACCAACTATGGCTACACCTTC.

In its sample, this clonotype was seen a few times. V gene TRBV6-5 combines with J gene TRBJ2-7, with 11 positions matching TRBD2. The CDR3 runs 15 residues. V lost 5 bases to trimming and J lost 2 bases; unmatched junction nucleotides: 5. CDR1 MNHEY and CDR2 SVGAGI come from the germline V gene. The CDR3 here is CASSQKTSGAYEQYV. CDR3 DNA: TGTGCCAGCAGTCAGAAGACTAGCGGGGCCTACGAGCAGTACGTC.

CDR3 sequence: CASSPQSRGGRDYGYTF. In DNA form, the CDR3 reads TGTGCCAGCAGCCCCCAAAGTAGGGGGGGGCGAGACTATGGCTACACCTTC. The V gene is TRBV9, the J gene TRBJ1-2, with TRBD1 as a possible D gene (6 bases). This CDR3 is built from 17 residues. Trimming stripped 4 bases from V and 3 bases from J, with 22 bases between. The germline V gene has CDR1 SGDLS and CDR2 YYNGEE.

This clonotype was found a few times. Here the CDR3 DNA reads TGTGCCAGCAGTGGTCCGGCGACAGGGACCGAAGCTTTCTTT. As protein: CASSGPATGTEAFF. The gene calls are TRBV12-3 or TRBV12-4 and TRBJ1-1; 7 bases match TRBD1. The CDR3 is made up of 14 amino acids. V lost 5 bases and J lost 8; bases outside the gene matches: 11.

A few counts support this clonotype. V is TRBV27 and J is TRBJ2-2; 12 bases fit TRBD2. This CDR3 is built from 17 residues. CDR1 and CDR2 (germline): MNHEY, SMNVEV (reference sequence). The V and J ends lost 5 bases and 6 bases, in that order; junction bases with no gene match: 10. The CDR3 DNA sequence: TGTGCCAGCAGTCCCTCATCACTAGCGGGGGGCCCCGGGGAGCTGTTTTTT. Protein: CASSPSSLAGGPGELFF.

Only a few counts were recorded for this clonotype. The chain recombines TRBV6-5 with TRBJ2-3; tentative D call: TRBD1 (6 bases). Germline CDR1 is MNHEY and CDR2 is SVGAGI. CDR3 size: 15 residues. The V gene lost 8 bases and the J gene lost 3 bases, with 18 bases spanning the gap. The CDR3 sequence: CASRLLQGITDTQYF. The CDR3 DNA follows: TGTGCCAGCCGACTCCTGCAGGGGATAACAGATACGCAGTATTTT.